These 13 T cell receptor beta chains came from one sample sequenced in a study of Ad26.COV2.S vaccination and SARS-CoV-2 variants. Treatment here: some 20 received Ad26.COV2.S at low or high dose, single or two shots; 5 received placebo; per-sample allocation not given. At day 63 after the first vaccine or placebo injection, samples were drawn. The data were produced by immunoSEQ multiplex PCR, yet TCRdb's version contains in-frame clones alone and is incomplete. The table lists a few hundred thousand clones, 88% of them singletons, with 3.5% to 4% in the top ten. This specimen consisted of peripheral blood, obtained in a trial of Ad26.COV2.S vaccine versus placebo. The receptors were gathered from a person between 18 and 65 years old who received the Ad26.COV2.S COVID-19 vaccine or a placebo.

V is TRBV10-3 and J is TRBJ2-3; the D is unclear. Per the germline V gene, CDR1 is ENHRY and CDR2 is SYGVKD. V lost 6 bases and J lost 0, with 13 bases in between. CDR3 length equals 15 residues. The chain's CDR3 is CAISPGSPSTDTQYF. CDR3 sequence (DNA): TGTGCCATCAGCCCCGGCAGTCCGAGCACAGATACGCAGTATTTT.

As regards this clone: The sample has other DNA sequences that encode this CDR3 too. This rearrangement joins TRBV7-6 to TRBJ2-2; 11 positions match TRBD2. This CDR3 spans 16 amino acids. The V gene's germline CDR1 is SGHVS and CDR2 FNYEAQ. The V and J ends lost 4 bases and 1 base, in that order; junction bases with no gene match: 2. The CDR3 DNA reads TGTGCCAGCAGCTCGCTAGCGGGGGGGAACACCGGGGAGCTGTTTTTT. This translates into CASSSLAGGNTGELFF.

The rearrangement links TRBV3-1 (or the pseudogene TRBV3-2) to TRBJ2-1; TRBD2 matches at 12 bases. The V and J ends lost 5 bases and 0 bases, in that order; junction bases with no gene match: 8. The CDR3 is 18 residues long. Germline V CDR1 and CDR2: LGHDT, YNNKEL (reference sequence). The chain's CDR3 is CASSTSGGSSSSYNEQFF. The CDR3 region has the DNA TGTGCCAGCAGCACTAGCGGGGGGTCGTCAAGCTCCTACAATGAGCAGTTCTTC.

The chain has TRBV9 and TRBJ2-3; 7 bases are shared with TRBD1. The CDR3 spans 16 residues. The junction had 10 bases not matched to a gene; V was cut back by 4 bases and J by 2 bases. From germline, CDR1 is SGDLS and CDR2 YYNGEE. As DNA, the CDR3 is TGTGCCAGCAGCACAGACAGGGACACATACACAGATACGCAGTATTTT. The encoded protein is CASSTDRDTYTDTQYF.

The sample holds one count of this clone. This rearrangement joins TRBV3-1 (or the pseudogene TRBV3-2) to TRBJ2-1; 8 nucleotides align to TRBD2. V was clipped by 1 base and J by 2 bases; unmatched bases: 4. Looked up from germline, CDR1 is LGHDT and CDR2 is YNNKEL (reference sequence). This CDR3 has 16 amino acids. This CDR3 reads CASSQGGGITYNEQFF. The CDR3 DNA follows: TGTGCCAGCAGCCAAGGCGGGGGGATAACCTACAATGAGCAGTTCTTC.

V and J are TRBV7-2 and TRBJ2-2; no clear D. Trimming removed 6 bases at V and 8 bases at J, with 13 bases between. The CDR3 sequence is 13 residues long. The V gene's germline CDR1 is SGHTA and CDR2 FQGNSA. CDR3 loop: CASRWEIGGELFF. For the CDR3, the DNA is TGTGCCAGCAGATGGGAAATAGGGGGGGAGCTGTTTTTT.

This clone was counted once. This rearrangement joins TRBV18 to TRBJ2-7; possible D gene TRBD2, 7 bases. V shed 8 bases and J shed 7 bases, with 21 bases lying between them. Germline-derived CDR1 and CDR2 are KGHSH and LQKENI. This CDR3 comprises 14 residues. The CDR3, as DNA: TGTGCCAGCGGGAGCGGGACACGTCCGGAGGAGCAGTACTTC. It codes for CASGSGTRPEEQYF.

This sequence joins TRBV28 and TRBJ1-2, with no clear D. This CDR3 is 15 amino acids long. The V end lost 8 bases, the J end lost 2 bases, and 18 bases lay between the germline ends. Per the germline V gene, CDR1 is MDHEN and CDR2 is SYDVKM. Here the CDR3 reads CASLHNLGSNYGYTF. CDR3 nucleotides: TGTGCCAGCCTGCATAACTTGGGTTCGAACTATGGCTACACCTTC.

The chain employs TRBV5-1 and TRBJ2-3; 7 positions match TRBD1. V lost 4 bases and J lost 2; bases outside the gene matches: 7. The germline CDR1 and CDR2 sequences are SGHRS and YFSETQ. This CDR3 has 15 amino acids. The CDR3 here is CASSTRGRITDTQYF. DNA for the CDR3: TGCGCCAGCAGCACGAGGGGGCGCATCACAGATACGCAGTATTTT.

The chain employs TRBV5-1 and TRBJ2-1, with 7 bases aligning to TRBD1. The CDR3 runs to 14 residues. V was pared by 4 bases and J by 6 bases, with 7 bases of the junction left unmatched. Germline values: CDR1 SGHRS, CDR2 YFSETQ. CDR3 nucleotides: TGCGCCAGCAGCCCTAGACAGGGTTTCAATGAGCAGTTCTTC. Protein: CASSPRQGFNEQFF. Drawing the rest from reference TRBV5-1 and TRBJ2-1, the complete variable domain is KAGVTQTPRYLIKTRGQQVTLSCSPISGHRSVSWYQQTPGQGLQFLFEYFSETQRNKGNFPGRFSGRQFSNSRSEMNVSTLELGDSALYLCASSPRQGFNEQFFGPGTRLTVL.

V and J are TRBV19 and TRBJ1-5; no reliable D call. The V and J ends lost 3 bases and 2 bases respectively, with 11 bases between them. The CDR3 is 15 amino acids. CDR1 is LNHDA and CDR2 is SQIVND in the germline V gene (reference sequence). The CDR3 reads CASSIVLGRNQPQHF. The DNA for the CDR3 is TGTGCCAGTAGTATTGTATTAGGGCGCAATCAGCCCCAGCATTTT.

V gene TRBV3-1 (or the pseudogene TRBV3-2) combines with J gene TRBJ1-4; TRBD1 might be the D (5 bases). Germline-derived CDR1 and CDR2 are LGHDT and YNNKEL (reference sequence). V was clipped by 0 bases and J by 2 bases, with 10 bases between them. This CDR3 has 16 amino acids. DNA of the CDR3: TGTGCCAGCAGCCAAGATTTGAGACAGACTAATGAAAAACTGTTTTTT. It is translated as CASSQDLRQTNEKLFF.

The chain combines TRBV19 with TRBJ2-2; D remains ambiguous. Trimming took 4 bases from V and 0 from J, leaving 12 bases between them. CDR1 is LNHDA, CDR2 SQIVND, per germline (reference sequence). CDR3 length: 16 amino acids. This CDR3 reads CASSKWSNANTGELFF. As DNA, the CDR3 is TGTGCCAGTAGTAAGTGGTCAAATGCGAACACCGGGGAGCTGTTTTTT.